This entry features one TCR beta chain sequence. The antigen is not known. These data are taken from a study of beta chain features in type 1 diabetes. As every portion of the isolated RNA was reverse transcribed, the sequencing read expressed TCRB transcripts. The data were produced by immunoSEQ multiplex PCR, yet TCRdb's version contains in-frame clones alone and is incomplete. Of about 240,000 clones listed, 25% to 35% are singletons. Study-level results: PCR might favor shorter templates, but any such skew would affect patients and controls equally.

CDR3 length equals 13 residues. V was cut by 6 bases and J by 8 bases, with 16 bases left in between. Germline V gives CDR1 MNHEY, CDR2 SMNVEV (reference sequence). In total, each donor contributed a single heparinised blood draw that averaged roughly 100 mL. This TCR derives from a man younger than 40 in good health. The gene calls are TRBV27 and TRBJ1-2; the D is unclear. Sequenced: central memory CD4+ T cells from blood. CDR3 sequence: CASSPQAGWGYTF. In DNA form, the CDR3 reads TGTGCCAGCAGCCCCCAGGCTGGTTGGGGCTACACCTTC.